This T cell receptor (beta chain) was documented in a study of blood T cell repertoires in COVID-19. Study details: Samples representing acute and convalescent COVID-19 were sourced from the United States, Italy and Spain.

Per germline, CDR1 SEHNR and CDR2 FQNEAQ (reference sequence). V lost 2 bases to trimming and J lost 4 bases; unmatched junction nucleotides: 4. The CDR3 has 14 amino acids. Original data processing: Counts of nucleated cells, estimated from reference gene primer amplification, were obtained. Clones were read by immunoSEQ multiplex PCR, and TCRdb kept only the in-frame ones, dropping some. The DNA was the basis for D and trimming; V, J and clone size are from that table. The sample holds hundreds of thousands of clones, roughly 85% seen once. The sequenced material came from PBMCs or T cells enriched from blood (not recorded which). The chain carries TRBV7-9 and TRBJ1-1; 7 bases fit TRBD1. The sequence was collected from a woman in her thirties or forties who had recovered from COVID-19. Here the CDR3 reads CASSLRQGGTEAFF. As DNA, the CDR3 is TGTGCCAGCAGCTTACGCCAGGGGGGCACTGAAGCTTTCTTT.